This T cell receptor (beta chain) was profiled in a study of beta chain features in type 1 diabetes. Investigators reverse transcribed all isolated RNA, so they sequenced expressed TCRB transcripts. TCRdb's table, derived via immunoSEQ multiplex PCR, lists solely in-frame clones and lacks some. Of 300,000 to 400,000 clones listed, approximately 9.7% were seen once; the top ten hold roughly 1%. This clone has a handful of counts. Its antigen is as yet unknown. Study-wide points: For Type 1 diabetes patients, all four CD4+ subsets carried TCRB CDR3s that were moderately but significantly shorter.

Germline trimming cut 1 base from V and 2 bases from J; bases unmatched to any gene: 4. Germline V CDR1 and CDR2: SGHRS, YFSETQ. This CDR3 is built from 15 residues. The J gene is TRBJ2-7, the V gene TRBV5-1, with 9 bases that match TRBD2. Material for sequencing was central memory CD4+ T cells from blood. This clonotype was obtained from a man aged 30 to 39 with type 1 diabetes. The CDR3 loop is CASSLSPSGAYEQYF. In DNA, the CDR3 is TGCGCCAGCAGCTTGTCCCCTAGCGGGGCCTACGAGCAGTACTTC.